The rows below give T cell receptor beta chains drawn from one sample of a study of regulatory T cells in long-lasting Graves disease. TCRdb passed the multiplex PCR reads through MiXCR, listing each CDR3 protein once. The table lists 500,000 to 700,000 distinct CDR3 sequences, roughly 15% of them singletons, with around 18% in the top ten. These data are also associated with another study on T cells in Graves' hyperthyroidism and ophthalmopathy.

The sample consisted of peripheral blood mononuclear cells (PBMCs), taken at new diagnosis, from a patient treated with antithyroid drugs. The origin of the receptors is a woman aged 25 to 39 with Graves disease. CDR3s include the opening cysteine and the closing phenylalanine or tryptophan. A row's size may be missing; if present it is once, few, many or a size class.

TRBV6-2/TRBV6-3,NA,14,TRBJ1-5,CASSVSDRPQPQHF
TRBV5-4,NA,14,TRBJ2-7,CASSQGPNGNEQYF
TRBV15,many,13,TRBJ1-1,CATSSRQNTEAFF
TRBV20-1,few,13,TRBJ2-5,CSAGSGREETQYF
TRBV12-3/TRBV12-4,many,15,TRBJ2-3,CASSDRDRTTDTQYF
TRBV6-1,NA,13,TRBJ2-5,CASSNGQQETQYF
TRBV10-2,NA,15,TRBJ2-1,CASTQGQYLPSWQFF
TRBV6-2/TRBV6-3,NA,14,TRBJ1-3,CASRGRQGLNTIYF
TRBV5-1,few,16,TRBJ2-5,CASSLDPGRIQETQYF
TRBV12-3/TRBV12-4,NA,13,TRBJ1-5,CASSFPPDQPQHF
TRBV28,NA,15,TRBJ2-7,CASTEQGVPGYEQYF
TRBV28,many,15,TRBJ1-4,CASSSRSRFNEKLFF
TRBV2,many,13,TRBJ1-5,CASSADSNQPQHF
TRBV27,NA,18,TRBJ2-1,CASNRAGGTILLDNEQFF
TRBV5-4,NA,16,TRBJ1-2,CASSLGNSGKNYGYTF
TRBV12-3/TRBV12-4,many,17,TRBJ2-5,CASSLFLAGGGQETQYF
TRBV28,many,11,TRBJ1-2,CAAQGAYGYTF
TRBV28,many,12,TRBJ1-6,CASNPSASPLHF
TRBV19,NA,15,TRBJ1-5,CASSISDRGNQPQHF
TRBV6-1,NA,14,TRBJ2-7,CASRNSGRNYEQYF
TRBV2,many,15,TRBJ1-6,CASRGTGGVNSPLHF
TRBV18,many,14,TRBJ2-1,CASSPGTGVFEQFF
TRBV27,few,16,TRBJ1-5,CASSFPTAYSNQPQHF
TRBV28,many,15,TRBJ1-1,CASRSDRGRWTEAFF
TRBV7-6,many,13,TRBJ2-1,CASSLGPRVEQFF
TRBV28,many,15,TRBJ2-3,CASSLGDVATDTQYF
TRBV29-1,NA,13,TRBJ2-5,CSVEPQGQETQYF
TRBV28,many,12,TRBJ2-1,CASSFGGDEQFF
TRBV29-1,many,13,TRBJ2-3,CSGLAEGLNTQYF
TRBV19,many,14,TRBJ1-5,CASMMEYSNQPQHF
TRBV12-3/TRBV12-4,many,14,TRBJ2-1,CASSPGLESSEQFF
TRBV12-3/TRBV12-4,few,12,TRBJ1-6,CATATLPVALHF
TRBV10-3,NA,16,TRBJ2-7,CAISDDRLSRPHEQYF